These 12 T cell receptor beta chains were sequenced from one sample in a study of blood T cell repertoires in COVID-19. The repertoire was sequenced with immunoSEQ multiplex PCR; TCRdb's copy has only in-frame clones and lacks some. The profile shows roughly 150,000 clones, 82% of them singletons. Sequencing was carried out using peripheral blood. These receptors were taken from a woman at least 80 years old with acute or convalescent COVID-19.

The rearrangement links TRBV6-1 to TRBJ1-6, with 11 bases identical to TRBD1. Germline assignment: CDR1 MNHNS and CDR2 SASEGT. After removal of 4 bases from V and 10 bases from J, the junction contained 9 bases not matched to a gene. This CDR3 is built from 16 residues. This chain's CDR3 is CASSVRTGGLGSPLHF. CDR3 DNA sequence: TGTGCCAGCAGTGTCCGGACAGGGGGCTTAGGCTCACCCCTCCACTTT.

The rearrangement joins TRBV2 to TRBJ1-4; D may be TRBD1 (5 bases). Trimming stripped 1 base from V and 11 bases from J, with 11 bases between. CDR1 and CDR2 from the germline V gene are SNHLY and FYNNEI. This CDR3 is built from 13 residues. CDR3 in DNA: TGTGCCAGCAGTGAAGGGGGGGTGAGGAAACTGTTTTTT. Residues: CASSEGGVRKLFF.

The V and J genes are TRBV5-6 and TRBJ2-3; D is unclear. Germline V gene data show CDR1 as SGHDT and CDR2 as YYEEEE. This CDR3 has 12 residues. V lost 2 bases to trimming and J lost 5 bases, with 6 bases between them. The DNA for the CDR3 is TGTGCCAGCAGCTTAACAATAGATACGCAGTATTTT. Residues: CASSLTIDTQYF.

This sequence joins TRBV24-1 and TRBJ1-5; TRBD1 matches 9 bases. CDR1 KGHDR and CDR2 SFDVKD come from the germline V gene. The CDR3 totals 16 residues. V shed 5 bases, J shed 3 bases, and the junction held 7 bases outside the gene matches. The CDR3 sequence: CATSVTGTGFNQPQHF. In DNA, the CDR3 is TGTGCCACCAGTGTTACCGGGACAGGGTTCAATCAGCCCCAGCATTTT.

This chain connects TRBV18 to TRBJ2-5; TRBD2 might be the D (6 bases). The length of the CDR3 is 14 residues. Germline CDR1 reads KGHSH; CDR2 reads LQKENI. Trimming cost V 6 bases and J 2 bases, with 13 bases left between them. The CDR3 is CASSGTGVQETQYF. The CDR3 nucleotides read TGTGCCAGCTCGGGAACGGGAGTACAAGAGACCCAGTACTTC.

This clone was detected only a few times. This chain joins TRBV28 and TRBJ1-2; weak D call: TRBD1 (6 bases). V was clipped by 7 bases and J by 4 bases, with 13 bases between them. CDR1 MDHEN and CDR2 SYDVKM come from the germline V gene. The CDR3 sequence is 13 residues long. The CDR3 bases are TGTGCCAGCACCCAACAGGGTCTCTATGGCTACACCTTC. Its protein product is CASTQQGLYGYTF.

The rearrangement joins TRBV19 to TRBJ2-7, with D possibly TRBD1 on 6 matching bases. This CDR3 has 14 amino acids. V was trimmed by 10 bases and J by 4 bases, leaving 20 bases between them. Germline V gene lookup returns CDR1 LNHDA and CDR2 SQIVND (reference sequence). CDR3 protein: CATNPGQREYEQYF. The CDR3, as DNA: TGTGCCACCAACCCGGGACAAAGGGAATACGAGCAGTACTTC.

The V and J genes are TRBV5-4 and TRBJ2-1; TRBD1 aligns across 9 bases. The CDR3 contains 15 residues. The V gene's germline CDR1 is SGHNT and CDR2 YYREEE (reference sequence). After removal of 4 bases from V and 6 bases from J, the junction contained 8 bases not matched to a gene. In nucleotides, the CDR3 is TGTGCCAGCAGCATAGACAGGGGGGTGTTCAATGAGCAGTTCTTC. Its translation: CASSIDRGVFNEQFF. Filled out from reference TRBV5-4 and TRBJ2-1, the complete variable domain reads ETGVTQSPTHLIKTRGQQVTLRCSSQSGHNTVSWYQQALGQGPQFIFQYYREEENGRGNFPPRFSGLQFPNYSSELNVNALELDDSALYLCASSIDRGVFNEQFFGPGTRLTVL.

The chain is built from TRBV4-1 and TRBJ2-2; possibly TRBD1 for D (5 bases). Trimming took 2 bases from V and 0 from J, leaving 7 bases between them. The germline V gene has CDR1 MGHRA and CDR2 YSYEKL. The CDR3 length is 15 residues. The CDR3 protein is CASSQRRANTGELFF. For the CDR3, the DNA is TGCGCCAGCAGCCAACGCAGGGCGAACACCGGGGAGCTGTTTTTT.

This sequence joins TRBV28 and TRBJ1-1; D is perhaps TRBD1 (6 bases). This CDR3 is built from 14 residues. Trimming removed 5 bases at V and 4 bases at J, with 14 bases between. Looked up from germline, CDR1 is MDHEN and CDR2 is SYDVKM. CDR3 residues: CASSTGHSITEAFF. CDR3 coding DNA: TGTGCCAGCAGTACGGGACACAGTATCACTGAAGCTTTCTTT.

J is TRBJ1-2 and V is TRBV11-2; D may be TRBD1 (6 bases). The CDR3 contains 17 residues. Germline V gene sequence: CDR1 SGHAT, CDR2 FQNNGV. Trimming took 0 bases from V and 7 from J, leaving 21 bases between them. The CDR3 here is CASSLEFGRGHLLGYTF. DNA for the CDR3: TGTGCCAGCAGCTTAGAGTTTGGGAGGGGACACCTTCTTGGCTACACCTTC.

J is TRBJ1-3 and V is TRBV5-1; no clear D. Germline CDR1 SGHRS, CDR2 YFSETQ. This CDR3 comprises 14 residues. Trimming took off 4 bases at V and 3 bases at J, with 11 bases between the two ends. The CDR3 spells CASSRGSDGNTIYF. CDR3 nucleotide sequence: TGCGCCAGCAGCCGTGGCAGTGATGGAAACACCATATATTTT.